This T cell receptor beta chain appears in the sequencing data of a study of blood T cell repertoires in COVID-19 (TCRdb year 2020). The study in broad terms: The collaborator samples originated in the United States, Italy and Spain and spanned the acute and convalescent phases of COVID-19. The repertoires were released in a freely available public database intended as a resource for research on the immune response to SARS-CoV-2. The prospective study material was composed of cDNA or gDNA derived from T cells, B-cell-depleted T cells, or PBMCs. Nearly every sample came with metadata listing a de-identified subject ID, COVID-19 status, age in years and sex. Deeply sampled blood TCRbeta repertoires from subjects exposed to, actively infected with, or recovered from COVID-19 were included in the dataset. Where available, HLA class I and class II types were taken from metadata supplied by the sample provider and were not determined by assay-based typing. Samples were obtained from the ongoing ImmuneRACE study (first 160 participants) and from over 1,000 subjects provided by 6 global collaborators.

Taken from the germline V gene, the CDR1 and CDR2 loops are SGHAT and FQNNGV. Measured from the cysteine to the phenylalanine, the CDR3 is 15 residues long. CDR3 DNA only is kept here, 45 bases in frame from base 1. Ends trimmed: V by 6 bases, J by 0 bases; bases unmatched to a gene: 5. Points the paper makes about the study in general: How much clinical and demographic metadata was included differed by source and by participant, and the metadata was provided uncurated.

As for this clone: No antigen is known for it. No quality values exist for individual bases; no much larger clone is one base distant.

The immunoSEQ Assay, a bias-controlled multiplex PCR, was used to amplify TCRbeta CDR3 regions from genomic DNA. In the original analysis: Nucleated cell counts per sample were estimated from amplification of reference gene primers within the assay. To quantify the absolute abundance of each unique TCRbeta CDR3 rearrangement, sequence reads were collapsed and filtered. For each sample, productive Simpson clonality was calculated as the square root of Simpson's diversity index across productive rearrangements. As stored in TCRdb, this immuneACCESS dataset retains in-frame rearrangements with V and J assigned. A fraction of the clones does not appear; measured against another copy, unresolved V genes explain less than half of the discrepancy, and the remainder lacks a known reason. V and J calls and clone size come straight from that table; D and trimming were deduced from the DNA. The sample table shows 85,000 to 100,000 clones, and roughly nine tenths are seen once. The biggest ten clones account for less than 2% of the sample.

Collaborating institutions collected whole blood in K2EDTA tubes following their own protocols. For TCRbeta analysis, collaborator samples were shipped as frozen whole blood, as isolated PBMCs, or as DNA extracted from either sample type. The TCR sequence derives from a man in his 60s with acute or convalescent COVID-19. The rearranged segments are TRBV11-2 and TRBJ1-3; 7 bases in between match TRBD1. Sample: peripheral blood. The CDR3 has the sequence CASSTGVYSGNTIYF. The nucleotide sequence is TGTGCCAGCAGTACAGGGGTCTACTCTGGAAACACCATATATTTT.